These T cell receptor beta chains were read from a single sample in a study of long-term antiretroviral therapy in people with HIV. The assay was immunoSEQ multiplex PCR, and TCRdb's table has in-frame clones only and misses some. The table has under 25,000 clones, 76% seen once. The sequenced sample was unsorted PBMCs, obtained 0.5 years before starting antiretroviral therapy. The receptors come from a man younger than 30 with HIV. The conserved cysteine and the conserved F or W are not part of the CDR3 here. D genes are given only for firm matches.

.	TRBV19	ASSPTTDTQY
TRBD2	TRBV29-1	SAPVNGLADYNEQF
TRBD1	TRBV10-1	ASSSTTGKNEQY
.	TRBV7-2	ASSFPWVEIHEQY
.	TRBV6-6	ASSSSPEMNTEAF
.	TRBV6-1	ASSDPFMLNEQY
TRBD1	TRBV5-5	ASSGDRDYGYT
TRBD1	TRBV5-4	ASSRPGQGYEQY
TRBD1	TRBV12-5	ASGPDRGRYEQY
TRBD2	TRBV19	ASSISSSGSNEQY